This T cell receptor (beta chain) is drawn from a study of CXCR3-negative and CXCR3-positive naive CD8 T cells. This CDR3 has 15 amino acids. Germline lookup yields CDR1 LGHNA and CDR2 YSLEER. Using triplicate sorts, some 300,000 cells were collected each time from every CD8+ T cell subset. UMI labels and 5' RACE were used to prepare the TRB cDNA libraries. Reprocessing the 5' RACE reads, TCRdb reports a single entry for every CDR3 protein and omits DNA. The sample table includes 30,000 to 40,000 distinct CDR3 sequences. Material for sequencing was memory CD8+ T cells from blood. The chain is built from TRBV4-3 and TRBJ1-2; TCRdb's D gene call, TRBD1, goes unchecked for lack of DNA. This clonotype originated in a human donor in good health. Some clones in this sample may be carry-over from other donors' samples. The CDR3 is CASSQATGENYGYTF.